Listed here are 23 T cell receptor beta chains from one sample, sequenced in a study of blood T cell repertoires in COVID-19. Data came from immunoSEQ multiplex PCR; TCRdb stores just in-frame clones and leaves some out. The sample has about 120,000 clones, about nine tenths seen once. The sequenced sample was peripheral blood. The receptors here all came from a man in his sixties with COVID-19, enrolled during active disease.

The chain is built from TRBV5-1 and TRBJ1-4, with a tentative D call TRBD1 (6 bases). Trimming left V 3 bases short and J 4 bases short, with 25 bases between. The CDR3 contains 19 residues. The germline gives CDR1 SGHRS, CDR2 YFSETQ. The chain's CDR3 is CASSWDMTDGRGVNEKLFF. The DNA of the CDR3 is TGCGCCAGCAGCTGGGACATGACAGACGGACGGGGGGTTAATGAAAAACTGTTTTTT. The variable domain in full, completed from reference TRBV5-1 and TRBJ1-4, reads KAGVTQTPRYLIKTRGQQVTLSCSPISGHRSVSWYQQTPGQGLQFLFEYFSETQRNKGNFPGRFSGRQFSNSRSEMNVSTLELGDSALYLCASSWDMTDGRGVNEKLFFGSGTQLSVL.

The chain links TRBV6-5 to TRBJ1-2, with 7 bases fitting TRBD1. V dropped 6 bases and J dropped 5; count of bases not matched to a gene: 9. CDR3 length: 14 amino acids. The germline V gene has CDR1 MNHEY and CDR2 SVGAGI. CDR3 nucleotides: TGTGCCAGCAGCGAGAGACAGGGACGATATGGCTACACCTTC. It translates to CASSERQGRYGYTF.

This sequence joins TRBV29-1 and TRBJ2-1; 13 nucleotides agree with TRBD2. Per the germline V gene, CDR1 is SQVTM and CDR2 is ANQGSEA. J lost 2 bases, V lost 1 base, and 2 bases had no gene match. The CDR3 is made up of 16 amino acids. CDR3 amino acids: CSVEATSGRAYNEQFF. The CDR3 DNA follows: TGCAGCGTTGAAGCTACTAGCGGGAGGGCCTACAATGAGCAGTTCTTC.

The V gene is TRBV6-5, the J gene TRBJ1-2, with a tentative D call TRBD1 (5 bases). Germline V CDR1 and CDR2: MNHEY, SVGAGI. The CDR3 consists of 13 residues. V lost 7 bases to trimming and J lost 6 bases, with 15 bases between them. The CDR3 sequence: CASTREGSDGYTF. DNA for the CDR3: TGTGCCAGCACCAGGGAGGGGAGCGATGGCTACACCTTC.

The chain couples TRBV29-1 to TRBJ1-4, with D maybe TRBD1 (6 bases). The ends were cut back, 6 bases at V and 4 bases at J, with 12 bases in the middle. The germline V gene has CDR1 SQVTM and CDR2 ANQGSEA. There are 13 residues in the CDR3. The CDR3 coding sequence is TGCAGCGTGGGAAGGGGGTTTAATGAAAAACTGTTTTTT. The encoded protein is CSVGRGFNEKLFF.

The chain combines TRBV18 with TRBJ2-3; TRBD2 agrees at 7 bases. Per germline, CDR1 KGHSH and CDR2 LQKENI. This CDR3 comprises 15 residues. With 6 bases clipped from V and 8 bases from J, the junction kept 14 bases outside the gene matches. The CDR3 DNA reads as TGTGCCAGCTCGGGAGGGGTTCTTCGGCAGGGTACGCAGTATTTT. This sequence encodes CASSGGVLRQGTQYF.

CDR3 sequence reads: CASSPPRDRMREQYF. Here the CDR3 DNA reads TGTGCCAGCAGCCCTCCCCGGGACAGGATGAGGGAGCAGTACTTC. The genes are TRBV11-2 and TRBJ2-7; 8 bases align to TRBD1. With V trimmed by 5 bases and J by 7 bases, 13 bases remained unmatched. The germline CDR1 and CDR2 sequences are SGHAT and FQNNGV. This CDR3 is 15 amino acids long. Combining the CDR3 with reference TRBV11-2 and TRBJ2-7 gives the whole variable domain EAGVAQSPRYKIIEKRQSVAFWCNPISGHATLYWYQQILGQGPKLLIQFQNNGVVDDSQLPKDRFSAERLKGVDSTLKIQPAKLEDSAVYLCASSPPRDRMREQYFGPGTRLTVT.

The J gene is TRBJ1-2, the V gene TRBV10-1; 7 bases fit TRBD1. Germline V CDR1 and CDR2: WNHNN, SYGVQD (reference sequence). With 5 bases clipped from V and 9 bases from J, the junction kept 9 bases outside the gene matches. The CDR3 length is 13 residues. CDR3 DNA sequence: TGCGCCAGCAGTTCCGACAGGGAATCCCGCTACACCTTC. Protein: CASSSDRESRYTF.

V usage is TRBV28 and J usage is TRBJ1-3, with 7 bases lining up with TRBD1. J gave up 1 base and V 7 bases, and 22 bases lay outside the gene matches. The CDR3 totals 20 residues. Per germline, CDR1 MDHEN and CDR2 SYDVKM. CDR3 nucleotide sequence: TGTGCCAGCACCCCCGGAGGAGGTTGGCAGGGGGGAGAGTCTGGAAACACCATATATTTT. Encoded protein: CASTPGGGWQGGESGNTIYF.

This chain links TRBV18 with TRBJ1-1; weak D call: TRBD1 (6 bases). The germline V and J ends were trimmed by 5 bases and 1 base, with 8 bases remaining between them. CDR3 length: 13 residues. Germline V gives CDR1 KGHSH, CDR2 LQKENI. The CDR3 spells CASSSGENTEAFF. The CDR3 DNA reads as TGTGCCAGCTCATCAGGGGAGAACACTGAAGCTTTCTTT.

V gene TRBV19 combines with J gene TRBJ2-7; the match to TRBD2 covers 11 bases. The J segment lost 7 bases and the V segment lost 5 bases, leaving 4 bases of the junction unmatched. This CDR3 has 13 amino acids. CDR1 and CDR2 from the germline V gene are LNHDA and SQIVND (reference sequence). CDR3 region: CASSVAGGREQYF. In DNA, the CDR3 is TGTGCCAGTAGTGTAGCGGGAGGGAGGGAGCAGTACTTC.

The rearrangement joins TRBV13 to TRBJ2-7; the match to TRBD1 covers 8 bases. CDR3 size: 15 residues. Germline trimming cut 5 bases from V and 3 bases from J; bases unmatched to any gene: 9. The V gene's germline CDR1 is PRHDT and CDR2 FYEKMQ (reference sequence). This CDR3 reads CASSPRDRIIYEQYF. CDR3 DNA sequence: TGTGCCAGCAGCCCACGGGACAGGATCATCTACGAGCAGTACTTC.

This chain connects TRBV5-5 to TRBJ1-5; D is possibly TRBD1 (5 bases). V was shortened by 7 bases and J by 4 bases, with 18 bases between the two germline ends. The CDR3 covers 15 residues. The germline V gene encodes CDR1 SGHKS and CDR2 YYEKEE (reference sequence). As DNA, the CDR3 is TGTGCCAGCCGTAGCGGGGCCGACTCAAATCAGCCCCAGCATTTT. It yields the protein CASRSGADSNQPQHF.

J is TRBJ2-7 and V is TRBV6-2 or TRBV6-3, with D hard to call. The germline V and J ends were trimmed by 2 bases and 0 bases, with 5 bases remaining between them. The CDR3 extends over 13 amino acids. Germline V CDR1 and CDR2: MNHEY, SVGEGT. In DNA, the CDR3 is TGTGCCAGCAGTTACGAGGCCTCCTACGAGCAGTACTTC. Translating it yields CASSYEASYEQYF.

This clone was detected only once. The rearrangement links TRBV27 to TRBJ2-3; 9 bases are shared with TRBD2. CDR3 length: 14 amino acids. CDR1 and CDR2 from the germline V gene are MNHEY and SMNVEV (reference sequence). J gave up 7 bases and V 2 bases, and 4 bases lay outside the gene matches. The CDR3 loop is CASSLAREGYTQYF. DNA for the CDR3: TGTGCCAGCAGTTTAGCGCGGGAGGGGTATACGCAGTATTTT.

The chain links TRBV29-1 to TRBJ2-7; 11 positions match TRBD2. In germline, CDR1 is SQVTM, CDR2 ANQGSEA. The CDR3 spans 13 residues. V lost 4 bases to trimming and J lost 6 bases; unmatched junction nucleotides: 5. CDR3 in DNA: TGCAGCGTTGGGCGCCTAGCGGGAGGCGAGCAGTACTTC. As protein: CSVGRLAGGEQYF.

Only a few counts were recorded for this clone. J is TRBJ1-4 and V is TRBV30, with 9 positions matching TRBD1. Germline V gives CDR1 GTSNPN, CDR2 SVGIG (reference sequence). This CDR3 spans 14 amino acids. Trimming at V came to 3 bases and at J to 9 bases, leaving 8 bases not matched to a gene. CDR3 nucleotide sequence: TGTGCCTGGAGCCCCGGGACAGGGAGGAAAAAACTGTTTTTT. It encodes CAWSPGTGRKKLFF. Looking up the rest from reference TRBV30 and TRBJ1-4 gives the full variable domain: SQTIHQWPATLVQPVGSPLSLECTVEGTSNPNLYWYRQAAGRGLQLLFYSVGIGQISSEVPQNLSASRPQDRQFILSSKKLLLSDSGFYLCAWSPGTGRKKLFFGSGTQLSVL.

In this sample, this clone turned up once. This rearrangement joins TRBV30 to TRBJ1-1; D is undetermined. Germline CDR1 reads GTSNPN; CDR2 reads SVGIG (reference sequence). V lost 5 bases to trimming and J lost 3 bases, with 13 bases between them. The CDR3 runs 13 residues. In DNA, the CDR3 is TGTGCCTGGGCGACGGTGCGGGACACTGAAGCTTTCTTT. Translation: CAWATVRDTEAFF.

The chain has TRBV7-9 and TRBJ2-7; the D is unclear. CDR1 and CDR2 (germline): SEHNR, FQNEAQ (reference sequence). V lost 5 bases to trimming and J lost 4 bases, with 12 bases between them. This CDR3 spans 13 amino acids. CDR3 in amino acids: CASSPRGPYEQYF. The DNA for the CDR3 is TGTGCCAGCAGCCCCAGAGGTCCGTACGAGCAGTACTTC.

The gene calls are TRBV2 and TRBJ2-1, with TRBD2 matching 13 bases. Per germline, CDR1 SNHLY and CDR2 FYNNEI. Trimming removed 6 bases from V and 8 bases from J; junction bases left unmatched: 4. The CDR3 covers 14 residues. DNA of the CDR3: TGTGCCAGCAGGCGGACTAGCGGGAGCGATGAGCAGTTCTTC. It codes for CASRRTSGSDEQFF.

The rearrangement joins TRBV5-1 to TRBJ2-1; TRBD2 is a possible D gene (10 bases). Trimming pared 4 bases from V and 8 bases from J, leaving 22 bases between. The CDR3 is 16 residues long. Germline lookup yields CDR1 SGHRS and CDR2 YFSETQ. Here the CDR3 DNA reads TGCGCCAGCAGCCCACTAGCGGGACAGGGTCGGGATGAGCAGTTCTTC. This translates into CASSPLAGQGRDEQFF. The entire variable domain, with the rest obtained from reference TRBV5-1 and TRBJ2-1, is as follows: KAGVTQTPRYLIKTRGQQVTLSCSPISGHRSVSWYQQTPGQGLQFLFEYFSETQRNKGNFPGRFSGRQFSNSRSEMNVSTLELGDSALYLCASSPLAGQGRDEQFFGPGTRLTVL.

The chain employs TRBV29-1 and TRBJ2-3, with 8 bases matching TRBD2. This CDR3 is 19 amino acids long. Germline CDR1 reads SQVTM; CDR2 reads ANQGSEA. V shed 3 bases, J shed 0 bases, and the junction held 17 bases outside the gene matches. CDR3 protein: CSVDKVLAGEPTSTDTQYF. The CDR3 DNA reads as TGCAGCGTTGATAAAGTCCTAGCGGGTGAGCCTACTAGCACAGATACGCAGTATTTT.

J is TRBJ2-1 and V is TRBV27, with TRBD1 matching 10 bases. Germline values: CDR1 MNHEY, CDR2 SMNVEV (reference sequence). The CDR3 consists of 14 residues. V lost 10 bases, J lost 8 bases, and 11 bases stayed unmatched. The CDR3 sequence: CATLDRGLSYEQFF. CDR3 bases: TGTGCCACCCTCGACAGGGGGCTTTCGTATGAGCAGTTCTTC.